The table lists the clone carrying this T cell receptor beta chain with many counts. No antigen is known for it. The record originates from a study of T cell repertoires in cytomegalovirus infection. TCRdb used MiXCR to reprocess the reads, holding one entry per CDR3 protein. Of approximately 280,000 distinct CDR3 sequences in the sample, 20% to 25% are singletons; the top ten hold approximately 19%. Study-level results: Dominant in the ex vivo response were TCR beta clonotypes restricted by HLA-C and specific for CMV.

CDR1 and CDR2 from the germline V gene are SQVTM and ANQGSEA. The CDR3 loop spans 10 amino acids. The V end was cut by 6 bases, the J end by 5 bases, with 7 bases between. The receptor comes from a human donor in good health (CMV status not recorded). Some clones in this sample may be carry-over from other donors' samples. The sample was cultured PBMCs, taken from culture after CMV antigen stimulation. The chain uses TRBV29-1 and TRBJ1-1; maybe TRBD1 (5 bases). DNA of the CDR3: TGCAGCGTCAAGGGGACTGAAGCTTTCTTT. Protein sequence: CSVKGTEAFF. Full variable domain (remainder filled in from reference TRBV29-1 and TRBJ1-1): SAVISQKPSRDICQRGTSLTIQCQVDSQVTMMFWYRQQPGQSLTLIATANQGSEATYESGFVIDKFPISRPNLTFSTLTVSNMSPEDSSIYLCSVKGTEAFFGQGTRLTVV.